The 22 T cell receptor beta chains below all came from one sample that was sequenced in a study of OX40 agonist ivuxolimab in advanced cancers. Clones were sequenced by immunoSEQ multiplex PCR, and TCRdb holds only the in-frame ones, with some missing. The sample shows under 50,000 clones, more than 70% of them seen only once. The sequenced sample was CD4+ or CD8+ T cells sorted from blood, obtained in a trial of the OX40 agonist ivuxolimab. Source of these receptors: an adult with an advanced solid tumor such as melanoma, head and neck, liver or kidney cancer.

With regard to this clone: Within the sample, other DNA sequences also encode this same CDR3. The gene calls are TRBV4-1 and TRBJ1-4; maybe TRBD1 (6 bases). Trimming removed 1 base at V and 0 bases at J, with 9 bases between. Germline V CDR1 and CDR2: MGHRA, YSYEKL. This CDR3 contains 16 residues. CDR3 bases: TGCGCCAGCAGCCAAGGGACAGTTGCAACTAATGAAAAACTGTTTTTT. This codes for CASSQGTVATNEKLFF.

The chain joins TRBV6-5 to TRBJ2-1; possibly TRBD2 for D (6 bases). The ends were cut back, 6 bases at V and 3 bases at J, with 9 bases in the middle. There are 13 residues in the CDR3. The germline gives CDR1 MNHEY, CDR2 SVGAGI. DNA for the CDR3: TGTGCCAGCAGCCGGACTATCTACAATGAGCAGTTCTTC. Translating it yields CASSRTIYNEQFF.

Within the sample, this clone is medium-sized. The gene calls are TRBV28 and TRBJ2-7; D is possibly TRBD2 (6 bases). This CDR3 has 12 residues. V dropped 6 bases and J dropped 3 bases, with 9 bases sitting between them. CDR1 is MDHEN and CDR2 is SYDVKM in the germline V gene. CDR3 in amino acids: CASSGGVYEQYF. CDR3 sequence (DNA): TGTGCCAGCAGCGGGGGTGTCTACGAGCAGTACTTC.

The rearrangement links TRBV2 to TRBJ2-1; TRBD2 matches at 7 bases. Looked up from germline, CDR1 is SNHLY and CDR2 is FYNNEI. The trim removed 4 bases at V and 0 bases at J, leaving 6 bases unmatched. This CDR3 has 16 residues. CDR3 sequence reads: CASSGPLAASYNEQFF. The CDR3 coding sequence is TGTGCCAGCAGTGGACCCCTAGCGGCCTCCTACAATGAGCAGTTCTTC. The whole variable domain, remainder taken from reference TRBV2 and TRBJ2-1, is EPEVTQTPSHQVTQMGQEVILRCVPISNHLYFYWYRQILGQKVEFLVSFYNNEISEKSEIFDDQFSVERPDGSNFTLKIRSTKLEDSAMYFCASSGPLAASYNEQFFGPGTRLTVL.

The chain combines TRBV7-3 with TRBJ2-2; D assignment may be TRBD1 or TRBD2 (5 bases each). The CDR3 length is 17 residues. Trimming stripped 2 bases from V and 6 bases from J, with 19 bases between. Germline V lookup: CDR1 SGHTA, CDR2 FQGTGA. The CDR3 DNA follows: TGTGCCAGCAGCTTATCCTCCGGGACCGCGATCCCCGGGGAGCTGTTTTTT. Its translation: CASSLSSGTAIPGELFF. Filled out from reference TRBV7-3 and TRBJ2-2, the complete variable domain reads GAGVSQTPSNKVTEKGKYVELRCDPISGHTALYWYRQSLGQGPEFLIYFQGTGAADDSGLPNDRFFAVRPEGSVSTLKIQRTERGDSAVYLCASSLSSGTAIPGELFFGEGSRLTVL.

This rearrangement joins TRBV13 to TRBJ2-7; a possible D gene is TRBD1 (5 bases). The CDR3 runs to 16 residues. From germline, CDR1 is PRHDT and CDR2 FYEKMQ (reference sequence). V was cut by 5 bases and J by 2 bases, with 19 bases left in between. In DNA, the CDR3 is TGTGCCAGCAGCCCCCGGTCCAGGGTAGGGCCCTACGAGCAGTACTTC. It specifies CASSPRSRVGPYEQYF.

Here the CDR3 reads CASSLDRGLTGELFF. CDR3 DNA: TGCGCCAGCAGCTTGGATAGGGGGCTCACCGGGGAGCTGTTTTTT. This sequence joins TRBV5-1 and TRBJ2-2; 7 bases are shared with TRBD1. Germline loops: CDR1 SGHRS, CDR2 YFSETQ. The CDR3 runs to 15 residues. Trimming took 0 bases from V and 4 from J; bases not matched to a gene: 3.

The V and J genes are TRBV2 and TRBJ2-7, with no clear D. The CDR3 covers 10 residues. Looked up from germline, CDR1 is SNHLY and CDR2 is FYNNEI. V was pared by 5 bases and J by 2 bases, with 1 base between. The DNA for the CDR3 is TGTGCCAGCAGTACCTACGAGCAGTACTTC. This translates into CASSTYEQYF.

This CDR3 reads CASSLLSGGNNEKLFF. CDR3 nucleotide sequence: TGTGCCAGCAGTTTATTGTCAGGGGGTAATAATGAAAAACTGTTTTTT. The chain combines TRBV27 with TRBJ1-4, with 7 bases matching TRBD1. CDR1 and CDR2 (germline): MNHEY, SMNVEV (reference sequence). CDR3 length: 16 amino acids. V lost 1 base, J lost 4 bases, and 6 bases stayed unmatched.

The DNA for the CDR3 is TGTGCCAGCAGTTTCCACCATGGGGCGAACACCGGGGAGCTGTTTTTT. As protein: CASSFHHGANTGELFF. The chain uses TRBV28 and TRBJ2-2; D is undetermined. CDR1 is MDHEN and CDR2 is SYDVKM in the germline V gene. V was pared by 3 bases and J by 0 bases, with 11 bases between. This CDR3 has 16 residues.

Only a few counts were recorded for this clone. The CDR3 loop reads CASSVAELSSYNEQFF. DNA for the CDR3: TGTGCCAGCAGTGTAGCCGAACTAAGCTCCTACAATGAGCAGTTCTTC. This sequence joins TRBV28 and TRBJ2-1; D not certain. CDR1 MDHEN and CDR2 SYDVKM come from the germline V gene. V shed 5 bases and J shed 0 bases, with 14 bases lying between them. This CDR3 comprises 16 residues. The entire variable domain, with the rest obtained from reference TRBV28 and TRBJ2-1, is as follows: DVKVTQSSRYLVKRTGEKVFLECVQDMDHENMFWYRQDPGLGLRLIYFSYDVKMKEKGDIPEGYSVSREKKERFSLILESASTNQTSMYLCASSVAELSSYNEQFFGPGTRLTVL.

The rearrangement joins TRBV9 to TRBJ2-5; 7 bases map to TRBD2. The germline V gene has CDR1 SGDLS and CDR2 YYNGEE. This CDR3 is 14 amino acids long. Trimming at V came to 4 bases and at J to 1 base, leaving 4 bases not matched to a gene. Written as DNA, the CDR3 is TGTGCCAGCAGCCCACCTAGCGGCCAAGAGACCCAGTACTTC. It encodes CASSPPSGQETQYF.

The gene calls are TRBV4-3 and TRBJ2-7; TRBD2 agrees at 7 bases. Germline-derived CDR1 and CDR2 are LGHNA and YSLEER. V gave up 1 base and J gave up 4 bases; unmatched junction bases: 7. This CDR3 has 15 residues. CDR3: CASSQVGGESYEQYF. The DNA for the CDR3 is TGCGCCAGCAGCCAAGTGGGGGGGGAATCGTACGAGCAGTACTTC.

The chain joins TRBV6-1 to TRBJ2-5, with D tentatively TRBD2 (6 bases). The CDR3 is made up of 14 amino acids. Germline V CDR1 and CDR2: MNHNS, SASEGT. Trimming left V 7 bases short and J 1 base short, with 13 bases between. CDR3 protein: CASKRDGSQETQYF. The CDR3 DNA sequence: TGTGCCAGCAAAAGGGACGGGAGCCAAGAGACCCAGTACTTC.

V usage is TRBV6-5 and J usage is TRBJ2-2; D may be TRBD1 (5 bases). V gave up 1 base and J gave up 4 bases, with 10 bases separating them. The CDR3 length is 15 residues. CDR1 is MNHEY, CDR2 SVGAGI, per germline. In DNA, the CDR3 is TGTGCCAGCAGTTACTTCGGGCAGGGCACCGGGGAGCTGTTTTTT. This sequence encodes CASSYFGQGTGELFF.

The V and J genes are TRBV7-8 and TRBJ2-7; 13 bases fit TRBD2. Germline V gene sequence: CDR1 SGHVS, CDR2 FQNEAQ. The CDR3 has 13 amino acids. V lost 8 bases, J lost 5 bases, and 3 bases stayed unmatched. Here the CDR3 DNA reads TGTGCCAGCTGGACTAGCGGGAGCCACGAGCAGTACTTC. Translating it yields CASWTSGSHEQYF.

V is TRBV18 and J is TRBJ2-7; the D is unclear. The CDR3 loop spans 15 amino acids. Germline loops: CDR1 KGHSH, CDR2 LQKENI. V gave up 3 bases and J gave up 0 bases, with 12 bases separating them. CDR3 region: CASSPLDLSSYEQYF. In nucleotides, the CDR3 is TGTGCCAGCTCACCGCTCGACCTTAGCTCCTACGAGCAGTACTTC.

The gene calls are TRBV5-5 and TRBJ1-3; D is possibly TRBD1 (5 bases). Germline loops: CDR1 SGHKS, CDR2 YYEKEE (reference sequence). The CDR3 is 15 amino acids. Trimming took 0 bases from V and 2 from J, leaving 9 bases between them. The chain's CDR3 is CASSLAREAGNTIYF. The CDR3, as DNA: TGTGCCAGCAGCTTGGCCAGGGAGGCTGGAAACACCATATATTTT.

This clone was observed a few times. The chain is built from TRBV27 and TRBJ1-4; no clear D. Trimming removed 5 bases at V and 8 bases at J, with 12 bases between. Germline assignment: CDR1 MNHEY and CDR2 SMNVEV (reference sequence). The CDR3 length is 13 residues. In DNA form, the CDR3 reads TGTGCCAGCAGTCAAAGGGTGGGGGAAAAACTGTTTTTT. Protein: CASSQRVGEKLFF.

The chain couples TRBV9 to TRBJ1-1; TRBD1 matches 7 bases. The CDR3 has 15 residues. CDR1 and CDR2 (germline): SGDLS, YYNGEE. J lost 0 bases, V lost 3 bases, and 5 bases had no gene match. The CDR3 DNA is TGTGCCAGCAGCGCCCTAGGGACAGTGAACACTGAAGCTTTCTTT. Its translation: CASSALGTVNTEAFF.

This clone was recorded a few times. The J gene is TRBJ1-4, the V gene TRBV21-1; TRBD1 reflects the table's D call only, with no check against the DNA. TRBV21-1 is a listed pseudogene. The CDR3 is made up of 11 amino acids. CDR3: CASSPQFELFF. The DNA of the CDR3 is TGTGCCAGCAGCCCCCAGTTTGAACTGTTTTTT.

The rearrangement uses TRBV10-1 and TRBJ1-3, with TRBD1 identical over 8 bases. J gave up 9 bases and V 7 bases, and 11 bases lay outside the gene matches. Germline V gene sequence: CDR1 WNHNN, CDR2 SYGVQD (reference sequence). The CDR3 spans 14 residues. The CDR3 DNA reads TGCGCCAGCAATTTACCCTACAGGGGGGTCACCATATATTTT. Its protein product is CASNLPYRGVTIYF.